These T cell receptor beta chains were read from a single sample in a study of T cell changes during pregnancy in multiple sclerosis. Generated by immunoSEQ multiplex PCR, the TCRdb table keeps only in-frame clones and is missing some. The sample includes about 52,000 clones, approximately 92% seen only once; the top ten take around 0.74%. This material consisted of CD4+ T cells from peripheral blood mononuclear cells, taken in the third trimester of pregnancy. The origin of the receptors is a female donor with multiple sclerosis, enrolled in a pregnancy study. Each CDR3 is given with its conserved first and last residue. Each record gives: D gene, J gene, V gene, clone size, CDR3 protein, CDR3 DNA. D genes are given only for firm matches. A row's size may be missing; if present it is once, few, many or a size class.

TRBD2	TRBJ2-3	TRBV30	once	CAWSVPSGGRGDTQYF	TGTGCCTGGAGTGTACCTAGCGGGGGGCGGGGGGATACGCAGTATTTT
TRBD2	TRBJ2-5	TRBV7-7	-	CASSQRGPETQYF	TGTGCCAGCAGCCAGCGGGGGCCTGAGACCCAGTACTTC
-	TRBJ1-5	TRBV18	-	CASSPPGRAEGNQPQHF	TGTGCCAGCTCACCCCCTGGGCGGGCCGAAGGCAATCAGCCCCAGCATTTT
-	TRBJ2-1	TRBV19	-	CASSMGGQFYNEQFF	TGTGCCAGTAGCATGGGGGGGCAGTTTTACAATGAGCAGTTCTTC
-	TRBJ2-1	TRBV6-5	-	CASRPGGQVYNEQFF	TGTGCCTCCCGCCCCGGGGGTCAAGTTTACAATGAGCAGTTCTTC
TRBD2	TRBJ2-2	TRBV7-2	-	CASSTGGPFGRGTGELFF	TGTGCCAGCAGCACCGGTGGACCCTTCGGGAGGGGAACCGGGGAGCTGTTTTTT
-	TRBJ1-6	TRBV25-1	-	CASLPRGNSPLHF	TGTGCCAGCCTTCCACGGGGAAATTCACCCCTCCACTTT
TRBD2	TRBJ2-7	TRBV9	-	CASSVLTTSGAGEQYF	TGTGCCAGCAGCGTACTTACGACTAGCGGGGCTGGCGAGCAGTACTTC
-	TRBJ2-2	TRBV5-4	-	CASSLQNTGELFF	TGTGCCAGCAGCTTGCAGAACACCGGGGAGCTGTTTTTT
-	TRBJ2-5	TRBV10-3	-	CAIQAGRGETQYF	TGTGCCATCCAGGCCGGCCGGGGGGAGACCCAGTACTTC
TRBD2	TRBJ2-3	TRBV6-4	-	CASSAQRGVADTQYF	TGTGCCAGCAGTGCCCAGCGGGGGGTAGCAGATACGCAGTATTTT
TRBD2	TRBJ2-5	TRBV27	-	CASSRDYQQETQYF	TGTGCCAGCAGTCGGGACTACCAACAAGAGACCCAGTACTTC
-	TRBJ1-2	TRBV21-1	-	CASSKAPGVGGLNYGYTF	TGTGCCAGCAGCAAAGCGCCTGGAGTCGGCGGCCTTAACTATGGCTACACCTTC
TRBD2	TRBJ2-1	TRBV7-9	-	CASSLMGLAGGSQFF	TGTGCCAGCAGCTTAATGGGACTAGCGGGGGGCTCTCAGTTCTTC
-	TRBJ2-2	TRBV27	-	CASSLWTRRTGELFF	TGTGCCAGCAGTTTATGGACTCGGCGGACCGGGGAGCTGTTTTTT
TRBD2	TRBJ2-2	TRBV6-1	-	CASSTGTSGTGELFF	TGTGCCAGCAGTACCGGGACTAGCGGCACCGGGGAGCTGTTTTTT
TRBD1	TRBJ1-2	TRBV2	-	CASSRDSHYYGYTF	TGTGCCAGCAGTCGGGACAGCCATTACTATGGCTACACCTTC
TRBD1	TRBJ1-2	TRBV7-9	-	CASSRTGFDGYTF	TGTGCCAGCAGCCGGACAGGGTTTGATGGCTACACCTTC
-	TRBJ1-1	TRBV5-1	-	CASTFDTLNTEAFF	TGCGCCAGCACCTTCGACACCCTGAACACTGAAGCTTTCTTT
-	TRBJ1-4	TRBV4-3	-	CASSQDSGFGNEKLFF	TGCGCCAGCAGCCAAGATTCGGGGTTTGGGAATGAAAAACTGTTTTTT
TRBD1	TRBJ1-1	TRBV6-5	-	CASGVQGGVGEAFF	TGTGCCAGCGGAGTACAGGGGGGGGTCGGGGAAGCTTTCTTT
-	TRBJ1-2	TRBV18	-	CASSPPTRGYTF	TGTGCCAGCTCACCACCAACCAGGGGCTACACCTTC
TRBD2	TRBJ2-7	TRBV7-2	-	CASSLATSGGFLLVWEQYF	TGTGCCAGCAGCTTAGCGACTAGCGGGGGGTTTCTCTTAGTCTGGGAGCAGTACTTC
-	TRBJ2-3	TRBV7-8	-	CASSFGLAADTQYF	TGTGCCAGCAGCTTTGGGCTAGCTGCAGATACGCAGTATTTT
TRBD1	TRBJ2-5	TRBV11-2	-	CASSPDRGGETQYF	TGTGCCAGCAGCCCGGACAGGGGCGGGGAGACCCAGTACTTC
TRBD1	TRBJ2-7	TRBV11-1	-	CASSLKAQGAAEQYF	TGTGCCAGCAGCTTAAAGGCGCAGGGGGCCGCCGAGCAGTACTTC
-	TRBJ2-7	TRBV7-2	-	CASARGGSYEQYF	TGTGCCAGCGCGAGGGGGGGCTCCTACGAGCAGTACTTC
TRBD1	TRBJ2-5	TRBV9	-	CASSVDPGGAVVETQYF	TGTGCCAGCAGCGTAGACCCAGGGGGCGCGGTTGTTGAGACCCAGTACTTC
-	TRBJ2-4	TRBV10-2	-	CASSVSDLIAKNIQYF	TGCGCCAGCAGTGTCTCAGATTTAATAGCCAAAAACATTCAGTACTTC
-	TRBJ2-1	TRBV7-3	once	CASSHLAAEQFF	TGTGCCAGCAGCCATCTAGCCGCTGAGCAGTTCTTC
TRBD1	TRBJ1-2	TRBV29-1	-	CSVDRQGAGGYTF	TGCAGCGTGGATAGACAGGGCGCGGGCGGCTACACCTTC
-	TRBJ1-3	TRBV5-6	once	CASSPGTGNTIYF	TGTGCCAGCAGCCCAGGGACAGGAAACACCATATATTTT
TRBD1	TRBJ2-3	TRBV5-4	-	CASSLQGVSTDTQYF	TGTGCCAGCAGCTTGCAGGGGGTTTCCACAGATACGCAGTATTTT
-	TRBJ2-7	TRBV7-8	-	CASSLSGATYEQYF	TGTGCCAGCAGCTTATCAGGGGCTACCTACGAGCAGTACTTC
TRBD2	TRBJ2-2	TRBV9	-	CASSVAASGTGELFF	TGTGCCAGCAGCGTAGCCGCTAGCGGCACCGGGGAGCTGTTTTTT
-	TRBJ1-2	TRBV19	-	CASSIGDGQPYGYTF	TGTGCCAGTAGTATAGGGGATGGACAGCCCTATGGCTACACCTTC
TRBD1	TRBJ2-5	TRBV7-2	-	CASSLGLGQGFSQETQYF	TGTGCCAGCAGCTTAGGACTGGGACAGGGGTTCTCCCAAGAGACCCAGTACTTC
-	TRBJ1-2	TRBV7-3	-	CASSAGSYYGYTF	TGTGCCAGCAGCGCGGGATCGTACTATGGCTACACCTTC
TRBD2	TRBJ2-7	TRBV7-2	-	CASSLAASGGPIYEQYF	TGTGCCAGCAGCTTAGCGGCTAGCGGGGGACCAATCTACGAGCAGTACTTC
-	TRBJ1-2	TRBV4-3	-	CASREGVGYYGYTF	TGCGCCAGCCGAGAGGGGGTGGGTTACTATGGCTACACCTTC
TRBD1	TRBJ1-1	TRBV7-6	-	CASSTRQGETEAFF	TGTGCCAGCAGCACCCGACAGGGGGAAACTGAAGCTTTCTTT
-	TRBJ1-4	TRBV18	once	CASCPGPWEKLFF	TGTGCCAGCTGCCCTGGCCCTTGGGAAAAACTGTTTTTT